This TCR beta chain was recovered during a study of blood T cell repertoires in COVID-19. Study as a whole: Some COVID-19 samples were acute and others convalescent; all came from the United States, Italy and Spain.

Original methodology: Estimated nucleated cell counts came from reference gene primer amplification. This table comes from immunoSEQ multiplex PCR, and its TCRdb copy is limited to in-frame clones, with some not included. That table is the source of V, J and clone size, and D and trimming were worked out from the DNA. The sample records some 350,000 clones, under 95% being singletons. The V gene's germline CDR1 is SGHNT and CDR2 YENEEA. V was clipped by 0 bases and J by 8 bases, with 11 bases between them. The CDR3 contains 15 residues. Sequenced input: peripheral blood. V usage is TRBV11-3 and J usage is TRBJ1-6; TRBD1 is a possible D gene (5 bases). The receptor comes from a woman aged 18-29 years who had recovered from COVID-19. The CDR3 nucleotides read TGTGCCAGCAGCTTAGATAGGACACTGGATTCACCCCTCCACTTT. As protein: CASSLDRTLDSPLHF.